This is a list of T cell receptor beta chains from one sample in a study of regulatory T cells in long-lasting Graves disease. TCRdb reprocessed the multiplex PCR reads via MiXCR and lists one record per CDR3 protein. The table shows about 400,000 distinct CDR3 sequences, with approximately 15% occurring only once. This same sample was also part of a study on T cells in Graves' hyperthyroidism and ophthalmopathy.

This material consisted of peripheral blood mononuclear cells (PBMCs), taken at new diagnosis, from a patient treated with antithyroid drugs. These receptors originate from a woman aged 40-49 years with Graves disease. CDR3s leave out the opening cysteine and the closing phenylalanine or tryptophan.

cdr3_aa j_call v_call
ASSSHWGRNTIY TRBJ1-3 TRBV13
ASSSLTHGQGGNTEAF TRBJ1-1 TRBV27
ASSSGLAGKDEQF TRBJ2-1 TRBV13
SVEGLAGEYQETQY TRBJ2-5 TRBV29-1
ASTDSPNTEAF TRBJ1-1 TRBV28
ASSSPGQSDTIY TRBJ1-3 TRBV5-6
ASSYQALGETQY TRBJ2-5 TRBV6-2/TRBV6-3
ASKLTSSSPGEQF TRBJ2-1 TRBV7-9
ASSSTHNEQF TRBJ2-1 TRBV11-3
ASSPRSGGRETQY TRBJ2-5 TRBV5-4
ASSAGISYNEQF TRBJ2-1 TRBV12-3/TRBV12-4
ARRQGCNQPQH TRBJ1-5 TRBV6-1
ASTPQGDFYNEQF TRBJ2-1 TRBV9
ASSYIEGPPNQPQH TRBJ1-5 TRBV6-5
ASREAGYVGELF TRBJ2-2 TRBV27
ASSFLPPHTGTYEQY TRBJ2-7 TRBV27
ASSEDSLLAEYTGELF TRBJ2-2 TRBV4-1
ASRISDRTGELF TRBJ2-2 TRBV12-3/TRBV12-4
ASSAGTGVVNEQF TRBJ2-1 TRBV5-4
ASSPGAGARWTEAF TRBJ1-1 TRBV28
ASSLSASPYGYT TRBJ1-2 TRBV27
ASSQDRGDYGYT TRBJ1-2 TRBV4-1
ASRPTSGRASWEQF TRBJ2-1 TRBV6-1
SARDPTGQTAGRYT TRBJ1-2 TRBV20-1
ASSPITDSYNSPLH TRBJ1-6 TRBV6-1
ASGLLGGRETQY TRBJ2-5 TRBV27
ASSLTTNNEQF TRBJ2-1 TRBV12-3/TRBV12-4
ASSWDSTYEQY TRBJ2-7 TRBV28
ASSLGLLGTSGKEPYNEQF TRBJ2-1 TRBV7-9
ATSREPSHNEQF TRBJ2-1 TRBV15
SARVPELNTEAF TRBJ1-1 TRBV20-1
ASSPSAGLAGEETQY TRBJ2-5 TRBV18
ASSSMTSGQETQY TRBJ2-5 TRBV11-2
ASSPEWGERNSPLH TRBJ1-6 TRBV14
ASKNKGVYGYT TRBJ1-2 TRBV2
ASSYLGSSEQY TRBJ2-7 TRBV12-3/TRBV12-4
ATSRVHGRGARGTEAF TRBJ1-1 TRBV15
ASSSASAGGAETDTQY TRBJ2-3 TRBV5-6
ASSSPGQGASPLH TRBJ1-6 TRBV12-3/TRBV12-4
ASSIRASPEVAGNEQF TRBJ2-1 TRBV19
ASSYPGGSTDTQY TRBJ2-3 TRBV6-2/TRBV6-3
ASSIDVGGNSPLH TRBJ1-6 TRBV5-4
ASSMAGLAYTDTQY TRBJ2-3 TRBV19
AISDPGPSGNTEAF TRBJ1-1 TRBV10-3
ASSVSDRANQPQH TRBJ1-5 TRBV19
ASSSLSGRANTGELF TRBJ2-2 TRBV27
ASSQAGTNQPQH TRBJ1-5 TRBV3-1
SARSPEGSGRSEQY TRBJ2-7 TRBV20-1
ASSQDRLAGVLSYNEQF TRBJ2-1 TRBV14
ASSYIRGSSGNTIY TRBJ1-3 TRBV6-9
ASTQISGGLSGTQY TRBJ2-5 TRBV7-2
AISEETLLHSYGYT TRBJ1-2 TRBV10-3
ASRDRMGNTIY TRBJ1-3 TRBV12-3/TRBV12-4
SAREWAGTTADTQY TRBJ2-3 TRBV20-1
ASSLGAASEQY TRBJ2-7 TRBV27
ASSWDSSGNTIY TRBJ1-3 TRBV13
ASSFIRSSYNEQF TRBJ2-1 TRBV27
AWRDGTSGISPYNEQF TRBJ2-1 TRBV30